This T cell receptor (beta chain) was identified in a study of Graves' ophthalmopathy and Graves' hyperthyroidism. General observations from the study: Blood also harbored most expanded thyroid clonotypes above 0.001 frequency.

The study amplified TCR beta CDR3 regions using RNA transcripts. Scientists carried out first-round RT-PCR using HTBI primers and then a second-round multiplex PCR. Using its own MiXCR run on the multiplex PCR reads, TCRdb lists one record per CDR3 protein. The sample lists under 400,000 distinct CDR3 sequences, 15% to 20% occurring once. The PBMCs had their origin in around 9.1 ml of fresh peripheral blood. This clonotype was detected many times. The antigen remains undetermined. CDR3 length: 14 residues. Germline CDR1 DFQATT, CDR2 SNEGSKA (reference sequence). The clonotype was recovered from an adult man with Graves' ophthalmopathy. The V and J genes are TRBV20-1 and TRBJ1-5, with D possibly matching TRBD1 (5 bases). The sequenced sample consisted of peripheral blood. In nucleotides, the CDR3 is TGCAGCGTCAACACTGGGGCGGGCAATCAGCCCCAGCATTTT. This codes for CSVNTGAGNQPQHF.